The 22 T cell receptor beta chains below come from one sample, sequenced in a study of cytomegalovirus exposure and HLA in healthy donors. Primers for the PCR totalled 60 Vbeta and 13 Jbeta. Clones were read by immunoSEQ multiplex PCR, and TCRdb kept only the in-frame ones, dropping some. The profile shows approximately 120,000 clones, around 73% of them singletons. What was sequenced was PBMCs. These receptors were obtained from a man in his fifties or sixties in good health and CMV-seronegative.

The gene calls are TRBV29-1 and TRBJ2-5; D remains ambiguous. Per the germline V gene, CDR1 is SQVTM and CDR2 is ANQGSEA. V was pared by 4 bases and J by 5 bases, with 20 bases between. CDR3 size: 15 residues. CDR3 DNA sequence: TGCAGCGTTGGTCCAGTTGGTGGTGTATACGAGACCCAGTACTTC. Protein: CSVGPVGGVYETQYF.

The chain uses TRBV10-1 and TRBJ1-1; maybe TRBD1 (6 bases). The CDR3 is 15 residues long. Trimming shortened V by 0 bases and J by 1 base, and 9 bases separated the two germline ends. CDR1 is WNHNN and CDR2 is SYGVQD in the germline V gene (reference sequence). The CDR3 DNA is TGCGCCAGCAGTGAGTCGGGACACCCGAACACTGAAGCTTTCTTT. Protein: CASSESGHPNTEAFF.

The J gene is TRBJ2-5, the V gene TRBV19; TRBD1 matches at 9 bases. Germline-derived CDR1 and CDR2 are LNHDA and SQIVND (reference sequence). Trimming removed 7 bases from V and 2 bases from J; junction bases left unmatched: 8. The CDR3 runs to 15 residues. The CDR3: CASTTGGAGQETQYF. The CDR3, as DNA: TGTGCCAGTACAACAGGGGGCGCAGGGCAAGAGACCCAGTACTTC. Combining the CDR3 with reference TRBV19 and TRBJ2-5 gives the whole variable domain DGGITQSPKYLFRKEGQNVTLSCEQNLNHDAMYWYRQDPGQGLRLIYYSQIVNDFQKGDIAEGYSVSREKKESFPLTVTSAQKNPTAFYLCASTTGGAGQETQYFGPGTRLLVL.

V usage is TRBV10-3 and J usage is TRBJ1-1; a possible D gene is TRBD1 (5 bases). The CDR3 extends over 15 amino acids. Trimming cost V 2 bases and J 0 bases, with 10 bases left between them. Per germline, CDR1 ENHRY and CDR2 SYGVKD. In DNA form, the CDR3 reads TGTGCCATCAGTGAGCAGGGCGGAGTGAACACTGAAGCTTTCTTT. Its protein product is CAISEQGGVNTEAFF.

The CDR3 is CATMGLEEETQYF. CDR3 coding DNA: TGTGCCACCATGGGACTGGAGGAAGAGACCCAGTACTTC. The V gene is TRBV11-2, the J gene TRBJ2-5; tentatively, D is TRBD2 (6 bases). The CDR3 sequence is 13 residues long. V was shortened by 10 bases and J by 3 bases, with 15 bases between the two germline ends. Germline-derived CDR1 and CDR2 are SGHAT and FQNNGV.

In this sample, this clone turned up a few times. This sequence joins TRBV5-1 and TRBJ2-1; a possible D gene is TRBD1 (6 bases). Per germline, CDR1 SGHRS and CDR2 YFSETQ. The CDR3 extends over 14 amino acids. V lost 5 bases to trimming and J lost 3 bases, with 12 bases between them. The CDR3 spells CASSRGILYNEQFF. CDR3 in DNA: TGCGCCAGCAGTAGGGGGATCCTCTACAATGAGCAGTTCTTC.

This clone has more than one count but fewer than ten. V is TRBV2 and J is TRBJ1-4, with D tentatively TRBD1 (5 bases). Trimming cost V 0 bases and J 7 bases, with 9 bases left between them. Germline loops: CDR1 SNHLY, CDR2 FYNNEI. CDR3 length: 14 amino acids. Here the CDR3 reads CASSEALTVEKLFF. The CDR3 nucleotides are TGTGCCAGCAGTGAAGCGCTGACAGTTGAAAAACTGTTTTTT.

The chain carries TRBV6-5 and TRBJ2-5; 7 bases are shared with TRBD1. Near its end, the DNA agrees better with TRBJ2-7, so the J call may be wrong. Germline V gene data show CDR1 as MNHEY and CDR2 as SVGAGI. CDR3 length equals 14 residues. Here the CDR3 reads CASSYSEGAGEQYF. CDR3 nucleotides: TGTGCCAGCAGTTACTCCGAGGGGGCTGGCGAGCAGTACTTC.

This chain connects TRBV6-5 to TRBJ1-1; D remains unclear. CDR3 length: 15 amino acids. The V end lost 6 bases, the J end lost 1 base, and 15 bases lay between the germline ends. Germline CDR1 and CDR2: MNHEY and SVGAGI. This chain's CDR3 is CASSLGQSGNTEAFF. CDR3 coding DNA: TGTGCCAGCAGCCTAGGCCAATCCGGGAACACTGAAGCTTTCTTT.

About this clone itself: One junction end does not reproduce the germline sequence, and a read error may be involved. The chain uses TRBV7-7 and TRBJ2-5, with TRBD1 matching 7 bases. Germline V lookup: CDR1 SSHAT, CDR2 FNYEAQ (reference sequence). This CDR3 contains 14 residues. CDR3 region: CASSPGTAQETQYF. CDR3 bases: TGTGCTAGCAGCCCAGGGACAGCGCAAGAGACCCAGTACTTC. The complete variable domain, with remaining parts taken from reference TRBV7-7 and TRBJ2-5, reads GAGVSQSPRYKVTKRGQDVTLRCDPISSHATLYWYQQALGQGPEFLTYFNYEAQPDKSGLPSDRFSAERPEGSISTLTIQRTEQRDSAMYRCASSPGTAQETQYFGPGTRLLVL.

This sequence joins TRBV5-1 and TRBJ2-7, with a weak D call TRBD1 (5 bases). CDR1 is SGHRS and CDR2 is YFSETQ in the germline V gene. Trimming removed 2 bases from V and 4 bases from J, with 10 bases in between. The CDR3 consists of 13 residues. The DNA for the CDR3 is TGCGCCAGCAGCTTAATTCAGGGTTACGAGCAGTACTTC. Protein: CASSLIQGYEQYF.

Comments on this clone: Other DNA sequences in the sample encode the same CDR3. The CDR3 coding sequence is TGTGCCAGCAGGGGAAGCGGGAACACCGGGGAGCTGTTTTTT. Protein sequence: CASRGSGNTGELFF. This rearrangement joins TRBV6-6 to TRBJ2-2, with D possibly matching TRBD2 (5 bases). CDR1 is MNHNY, CDR2 SVGAGI, per germline (reference sequence). Trimming took off 6 bases at V and 1 base at J, with 9 bases between the two ends. The CDR3 extends over 14 amino acids.

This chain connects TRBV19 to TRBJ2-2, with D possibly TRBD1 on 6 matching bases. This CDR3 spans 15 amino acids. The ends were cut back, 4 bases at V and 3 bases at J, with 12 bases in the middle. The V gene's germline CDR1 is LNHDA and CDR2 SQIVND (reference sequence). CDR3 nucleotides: TGTGCCAGTAGTACTTCGTCAGGGGACACCGGGGAGCTGTTTTTT. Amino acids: CASSTSSGDTGELFF.

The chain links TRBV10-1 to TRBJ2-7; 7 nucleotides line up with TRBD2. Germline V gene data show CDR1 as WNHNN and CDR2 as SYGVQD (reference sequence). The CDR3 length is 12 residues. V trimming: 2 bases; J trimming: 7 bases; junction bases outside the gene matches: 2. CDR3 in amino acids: CASSEPGGEQYF. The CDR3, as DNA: TGCGCCAGCAGTGAGCCCGGGGGGGAGCAGTACTTC.

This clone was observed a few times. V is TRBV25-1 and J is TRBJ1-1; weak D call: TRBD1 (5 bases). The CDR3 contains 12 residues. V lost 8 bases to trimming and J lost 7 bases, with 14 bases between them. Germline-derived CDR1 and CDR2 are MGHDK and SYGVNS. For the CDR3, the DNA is TGTGCCAGCCGAACAGGTAGTGGTGAAGCTTTCTTT. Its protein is CASRTGSGEAFF.

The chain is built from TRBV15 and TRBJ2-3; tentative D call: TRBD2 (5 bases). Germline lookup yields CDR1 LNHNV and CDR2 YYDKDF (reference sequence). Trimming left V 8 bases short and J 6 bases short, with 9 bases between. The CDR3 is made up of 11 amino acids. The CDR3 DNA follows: TGTGCCACCCGAACGGGGGATACGCAGTATTTT. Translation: CATRTGDTQYF.

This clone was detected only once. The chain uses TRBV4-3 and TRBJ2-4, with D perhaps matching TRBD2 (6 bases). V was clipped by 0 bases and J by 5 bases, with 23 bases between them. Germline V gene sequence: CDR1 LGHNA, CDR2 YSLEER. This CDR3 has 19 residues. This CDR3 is CASSQDWIGRAGAENIQYF. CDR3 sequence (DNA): TGCGCCAGCAGCCAAGATTGGATAGGGCGAGCGGGTGCAGAAAACATTCAGTACTTC.

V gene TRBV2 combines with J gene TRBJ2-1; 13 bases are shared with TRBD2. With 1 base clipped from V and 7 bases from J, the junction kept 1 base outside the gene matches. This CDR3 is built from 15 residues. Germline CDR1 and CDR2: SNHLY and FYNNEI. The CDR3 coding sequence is TGTGCCAGCAGTGAAGGGACTAGCGGGAGTAATGAGCAGTTCTTC. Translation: CASSEGTSGSNEQFF.

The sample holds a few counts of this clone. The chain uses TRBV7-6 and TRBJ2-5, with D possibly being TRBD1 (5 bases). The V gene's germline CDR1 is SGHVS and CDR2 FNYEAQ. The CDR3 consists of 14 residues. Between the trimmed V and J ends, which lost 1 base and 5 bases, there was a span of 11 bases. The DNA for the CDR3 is TGTGCCAGCAGCTTAGATGTAGCAGGGGAGACCCAGTACTTC. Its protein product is CASSLDVAGETQYF.

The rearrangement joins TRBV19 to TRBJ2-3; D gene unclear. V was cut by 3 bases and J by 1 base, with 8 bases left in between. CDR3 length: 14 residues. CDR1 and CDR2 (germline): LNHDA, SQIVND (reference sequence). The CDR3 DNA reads TGTGCCAGTAGTATGCGGTCCGGCACAGATACGCAGTATTTT. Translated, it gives CASSMRSGTDTQYF.

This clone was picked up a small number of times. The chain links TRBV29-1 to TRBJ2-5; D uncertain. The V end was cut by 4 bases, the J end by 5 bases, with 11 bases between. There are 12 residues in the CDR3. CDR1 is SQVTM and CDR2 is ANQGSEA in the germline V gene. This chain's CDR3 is CSVVLGLETQYF. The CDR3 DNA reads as TGCAGCGTTGTTCTCGGGTTGGAGACCCAGTACTTC.

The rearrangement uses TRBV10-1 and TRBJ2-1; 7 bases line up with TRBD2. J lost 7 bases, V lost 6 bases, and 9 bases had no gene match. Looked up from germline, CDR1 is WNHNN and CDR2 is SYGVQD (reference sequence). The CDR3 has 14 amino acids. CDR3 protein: CASSPGLVGNEQFF. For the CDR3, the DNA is TGCGCCAGCAGCCCCGGACTAGTGGGGAATGAGCAGTTCTTC.